Presented here are 5 T cell receptor beta chains from one specimen sequenced in a study of low-dose radiotherapy and immunotherapy resistance in tumors. Regarding time point: after trial treatment. Treatment: LDRT plus nivolumab, ipilimumab, low-dose cyclophosphamide and aspirin (RACIN trial). TRAV- and TRBV-specific primers, spanning alpha and beta chains, primed first-strand cDNA. It was with a constant-region primer and a V-primer adapter that TCRs were amplified over about 19 PCR cycles. TCRdb fed the reads into MiXCR, producing one record per CDR3 protein. Among roughly 95,000 distinct CDR3 sequences listed, around a fifth were seen once. This specimen was PBMCs, taken after low-dose radiotherapy plus immunotherapy. The source is a female donor with ovarian cancer.

This clonotype was counted at least ten times. The CDR3 region has the DNA TGTGCCACTTCGCGGGCGGGGGACTCCTACAATGAGCAGTTCTTC. It is translated as CATSRAGDSYNEQFF. The V and J genes are TRBV2 and TRBJ2-1, with 7 bases fitting TRBD2. The V segment lost 10 bases and the J segment 0 bases; nucleotides outside the gene matches: 9. The germline gives CDR1 SNHLY, CDR2 FYNNEI. The CDR3 is made up of 15 amino acids.

This clonotype showed up many times. The rearrangement links TRBV27 to TRBJ2-5, with 11 bases identical to TRBD2. The CDR3 covers 17 residues. Looked up from germline, CDR1 is MNHEY and CDR2 is SMNVEV (reference sequence). V shed 0 bases and J 7 bases; nucleotides not matched to a gene: 10. As DNA, the CDR3 is TGTGCCAGCAGTTTATCTAGCGGGGGGGCCAGGATGAGGACCCAGTACTTC. This translates into CASSLSSGGARMRTQYF.

This clonotype was recorded many times. The chain links TRBV3-1 to TRBJ2-2, with 10 bases lining up with TRBD2. CDR3 length: 17 amino acids. The germline V gene encodes CDR1 LGHDT and CDR2 YNNKEL (reference sequence). Trimming cost V 3 bases and J 4 bases; bases outside gene matches: 8. The DNA of the CDR3 is TGTGCCAGCAGCCACTCTAGCGGGAGCTCGATCACCGGGGAGCTGTTTTTT. Protein product: CASSHSSGSSITGELFF.

This clonotype was seen repeatedly, ten times or more. The V and J genes are TRBV29-1 and TRBJ1-1; possible D gene TRBD1, 6 bases. V shed 7 bases and J shed 0 bases, with 18 bases lying between them. This CDR3 region has 15 residues. The germline CDR1 and CDR2 sequences are SQVTM and ANQGSEA. CDR3 residues: CSAEPGQIMNTEAFF. The CDR3 nucleotides read TGCAGCGCAGAACCGGGACAAATTATGAACACTGAAGCTTTCTTT.

This clonotype was picked up many times. The CDR3 DNA follows: TGCGCCAGCAGCCAAGGAGGGACAGGGGGCGTAGATTCACCCCTCCACTTT. This encodes CASSQGGTGGVDSPLHF. This rearrangement joins TRBV4-1 to TRBJ1-6; 12 bases are a match to TRBD1. This CDR3 is 17 amino acids long. The V and J ends lost 1 base and 8 bases, in that order; junction bases with no gene match: 6. Germline V lookup: CDR1 MGHRA, CDR2 YSYEKL.